This T cell receptor (beta chain) derives from a study of T cells in Graves' hyperthyroidism and ophthalmopathy. This CDR3 contains 17 residues. V lost 6 bases, J lost 5 bases, and 17 bases stayed unmatched. Germline V lookup: CDR1 MNHEY, CDR2 SMNVEV (reference sequence). Points from the study as a whole: Ophthalmopathy was separated from stable hyperthyroidism by a 13 V-J model. Blood also carried most thyroid clonotypes expanded above 0.001.

TCR beta CDR3 regions were amplified from RNA. HTBI primers were the set used in a first-round RT-PCR of the TCR CDR3. A single record per CDR3 protein comes from TCRdb applying MiXCR to the multiplex PCR reads. This table has approximately 630,000 distinct CDR3 sequences, 15% to 20% appearing once. This clonotype was recorded at least ten times. What it binds is not known. Subjects aged 18 to 65 presented with newly diagnosed hyperthyroidism of less than 2 months' duration. The TCR comes from a woman in her 30s with Graves' hyperthyroidism. The chain couples TRBV27 to TRBJ1-2, with TRBD1 matching 8 bases. The sequenced sample was blood. The CDR3 sequence: CASSPWARTGGAYGYTF. CDR3 sequence (DNA): TGTGCCAGCAGCCCTTGGGCCCGAACAGGGGGAGCGTATGGCTACACCTTC.